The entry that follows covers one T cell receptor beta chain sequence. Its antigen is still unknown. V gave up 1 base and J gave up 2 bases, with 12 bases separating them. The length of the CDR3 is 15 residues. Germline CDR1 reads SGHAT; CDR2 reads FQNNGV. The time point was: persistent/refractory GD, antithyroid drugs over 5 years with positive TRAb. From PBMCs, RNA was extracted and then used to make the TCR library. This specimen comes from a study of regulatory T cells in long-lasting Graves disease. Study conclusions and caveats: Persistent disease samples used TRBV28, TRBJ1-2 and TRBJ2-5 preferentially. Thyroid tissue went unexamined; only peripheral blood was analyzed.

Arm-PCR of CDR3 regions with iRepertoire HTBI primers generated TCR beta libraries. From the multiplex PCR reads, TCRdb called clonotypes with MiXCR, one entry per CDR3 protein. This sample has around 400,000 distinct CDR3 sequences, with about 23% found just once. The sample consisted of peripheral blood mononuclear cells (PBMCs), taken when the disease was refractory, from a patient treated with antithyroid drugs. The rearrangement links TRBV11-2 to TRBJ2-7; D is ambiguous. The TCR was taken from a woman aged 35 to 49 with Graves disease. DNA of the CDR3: TGTGCCAGCAGCTTAGGGGCAGAACTGACCTACGAGCAGTACTTC. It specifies CASSLGAELTYEQYF. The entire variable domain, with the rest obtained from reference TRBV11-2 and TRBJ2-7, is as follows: EAGVAQSPRYKIIEKRQSVAFWCNPISGHATLYWYQQILGQGPKLLIQFQNNGVVDDSQLPKDRFSAERLKGVDSTLKIQPAKLEDSAVYLCASSLGAELTYEQYFGPGTRLTVT.